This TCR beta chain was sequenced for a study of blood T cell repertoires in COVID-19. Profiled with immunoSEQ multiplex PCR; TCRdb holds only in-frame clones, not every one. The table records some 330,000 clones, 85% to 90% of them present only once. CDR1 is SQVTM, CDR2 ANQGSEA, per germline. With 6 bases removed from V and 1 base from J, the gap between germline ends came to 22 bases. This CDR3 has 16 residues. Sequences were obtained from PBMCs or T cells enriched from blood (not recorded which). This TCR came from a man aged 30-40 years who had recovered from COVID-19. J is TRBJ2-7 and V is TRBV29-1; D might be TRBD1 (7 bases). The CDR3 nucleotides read TGCAGCGTAGAACTGGGGGGAGTGACAGGGTCCTACGAGCAGTACTTC. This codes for CSVELGGVTGSYEQYF.